The 24 T cell receptor beta chains below come from one sample, sequenced in a study of T-cell reconstitution after alpha-beta-depleted transplantation in children. Using unique molecular identifiers, the investigators prepared the TCRbeta library. TCRdb fed the PCR reads into MiXCR, producing one record per CDR3 protein. The sample yields a few hundred thousand distinct CDR3 sequences, around 13% seen once. The sequences come from PBMCs, mostly from graft donor cells, collected 360 days after TCRalphabeta/CD19-depleted stem cell transplant. All receptors come from a male patient aged 10 to 17 who had a stem cell transplant for acute myeloid leukemia, so the T cells may come from the graft donor.

The chain is built from TRBV6-1 and TRBJ2-5; D may be TRBD2 (5 bases). V was shortened by 7 bases and J by 1 base, with 10 bases between the two germline ends. Germline CDR1 is MNHNS and CDR2 is SASEGT. The CDR3 has 13 amino acids. CDR3 in DNA: TGTGCCAGCAAAAAGCGGCTCCAAGAGACCCAGTACTTC. It translates to CASKKRLQETQYF.

This clonotype was found once. This chain joins TRBV18 and TRBJ1-4, with D hard to call. The CDR3 totals 18 residues. Germline assignment: CDR1 KGHSH and CDR2 LQKENI. The ends were cut back, 0 bases at V and 0 bases at J, with 14 bases in the middle. The CDR3 DNA follows: TGTGCCAGCTCACCACCGCTAGGGAGACTATCAACTAATGAAAAACTGTTTTTT. Its translation: CASSPPLGRLSTNEKLFF.

The chain couples TRBV3-1 to TRBJ2-7; tentative D call: TRBD2 (5 bases). Germline lookup yields CDR1 LGHDT and CDR2 YNNKEL (reference sequence). Trimming stripped 3 bases from V and 8 bases from J, with 8 bases between. The CDR3 contains 11 residues. The CDR3 is CASSQPGKQYF. CDR3 DNA: TGTGCCAGCAGCCAGCCGGGGAAGCAGTACTTC.

The chain combines TRBV20-1 with TRBJ2-5; TRBD2 agrees at 8 bases. CDR3 length equals 15 residues. Germline CDR1 and CDR2: DFQATT and SNEGSKA (reference sequence). The V and J ends lost 3 bases and 5 bases, in that order; junction bases with no gene match: 11. The DNA of the CDR3 is TGCAGTGCTAGGATCCCAGCGGGAGCCGGGGAGACCCAGTACTTC. Encoded protein: CSARIPAGAGETQYF.

This clonotype was recorded many times. The CDR3 nucleotides read TGCGCCAGCAGCTTGGCCTTAGGACTAGCCAAAAACATTCAGTACTTC. Translating it yields CASSLALGLAKNIQYF. This sequence joins TRBV5-1 and TRBJ2-4, with TRBD2 as a possible D gene (5 bases). V was shortened by 0 bases and J by 0 bases, with 10 bases between the two germline ends. Germline V gives CDR1 SGHRS, CDR2 YFSETQ. The CDR3 spans 16 residues.

This sequence joins TRBV27 and TRBJ2-6; D is undetermined. The CDR3 runs to 14 residues. Germline CDR1 reads MNHEY; CDR2 reads SMNVEV (reference sequence). Trimming removed 5 bases at V and 1 base at J, with 6 bases between. The CDR3 nucleotides are TGTGCCAGCAGTGGATATTCTGGGGCCAACGTCCTGACTTTC. It yields the protein CASSGYSGANVLTF. The full variable domain, rest sourced from reference TRBV27 and TRBJ2-6, is EAQVTQNPRYLITVTGKKLTVTCSQNMNHEYMSWYRQDPGLGLRQIYYSMNVEVTDKGDVPEGYKVSRKEKRNFPLILESPSPNQTSLYFCASSGYSGANVLTFGAGSRLTVL.

The chain joins TRBV7-2 to TRBJ2-2; the D gene is possibly TRBD2 (5 bases). The germline CDR1 and CDR2 sequences are SGHTA and FQGNSA. V was pared by 3 bases and J by 5 bases, with 13 bases between. The CDR3 is 15 amino acids. CDR3 amino acids: CASSLASGSTGELFF. CDR3 nucleotide sequence: TGTGCCAGCAGCTTGGCCTCTGGGAGTACCGGGGAGCTGTTTTTT.

The sample holds a few counts of this clonotype. V and J are TRBV29-1 and TRBJ2-7; 7 bases agree with TRBD1. The CDR3 extends over 15 amino acids. Unmatched junction bases numbered 16, after V lost 6 bases and J lost 5 bases. Germline lookup yields CDR1 SQVTM and CDR2 ANQGSEA. The DNA of the CDR3 is TGCAGCGTCTCGGATTTACAGGGGAGTGTAAACGAGCAGTACTTC. Residues: CSVSDLQGSVNEQYF.

This clonotype appeared many times. The chain employs TRBV20-1 and TRBJ2-7, with 9 bases aligning to TRBD1. The CDR3 contains 13 residues. The germline V gene has CDR1 DFQATT and CDR2 SNEGSKA (reference sequence). V shed 5 bases, J shed 3 bases, and the junction held 5 bases outside the gene matches. CDR3: CSARDRVLYEQYF. The CDR3 nucleotides are TGCAGTGCTCGGGACAGGGTCCTCTACGAGCAGTACTTC.

Ten or more counts support this clonotype. J is TRBJ1-5 and V is TRBV4-3; D may be TRBD1 (6 bases). The germline gives CDR1 LGHNA, CDR2 YSLEER. Trimming shortened V by 4 bases and J by 9 bases, and 13 bases separated the two germline ends. This CDR3 comprises 13 residues. The CDR3 coding sequence is TGCGCCAGCAGCCCATCATCGACAGGGCCCCAGCATTTT. Translated: CASSPSSTGPQHF.

This chain uses TRBV20-1 with TRBJ2-1; 14 bases fit TRBD2. CDR3 length: 15 amino acids. Germline values: CDR1 DFQATT, CDR2 SNEGSKA (reference sequence). The V segment lost 6 bases and the J segment 6 bases; nucleotides outside the gene matches: 7. In nucleotides, the CDR3 is TGCAGTGCGTACCTGGGACTAGCGGGAGCCAATGAGCAGTTCTTC. Residues: CSAYLGLAGANEQFF.

The V call is TRBV5-1, the J call TRBJ2-3; 10 nucleotides align to TRBD2. The CDR3 consists of 18 residues. The V and J ends lost 1 base and 2 bases, in that order; junction bases with no gene match: 10. Germline V gene lookup returns CDR1 SGHRS and CDR2 YFSETQ. The CDR3 sequence: CASSLLRLAGDTTDTQYF. CDR3 nucleotide sequence: TGCGCCAGCAGCTTGCTACGTCTAGCGGGAGATACCACAGATACGCAGTATTTT.

This clonotype showed up just a few times. The chain joins TRBV11-2 to TRBJ2-1, with TRBD2 matching 15 bases. The V gene's germline CDR1 is SGHAT and CDR2 FQNNGV. This CDR3 comprises 18 residues. Trimming cost V 7 bases and J 4 bases; bases outside gene matches: 11. This CDR3 is CASTHWTSGRELYNEQFF. CDR3 bases: TGTGCCAGCACCCATTGGACTAGCGGGAGGGAACTGTACAATGAGCAGTTCTTC.

This clonotype was seen at least ten times. This chain joins TRBV5-1 and TRBJ2-7; 7 positions match TRBD1. After removal of 5 bases from V and 6 bases from J, the junction contained 5 bases not matched to a gene. Germline-derived CDR1 and CDR2 are SGHRS and YFSETQ. CDR3 length: 12 residues. CDR3 nucleotide sequence: TGCGCCAGCAGATACGACAGGGCCGAGCAGTACTTC. This gives the protein CASRYDRAEQYF.

In this sample, this clonotype turned up many times. The chain uses TRBV9 and TRBJ2-1, with 11 bases fitting TRBD2. The CDR3 spans 17 residues. V shed 1 base and J 0 bases; nucleotides not matched to a gene: 3. Germline CDR1 reads SGDLS; CDR2 reads YYNGEE. CDR3 DNA: TGTGCCAGCAGCGTAACTAGCGGGGGAAGCTCCTACAATGAGCAGTTCTTC. Translation: CASSVTSGGSSYNEQFF.

The chain combines TRBV19 with TRBJ2-2, with 11 bases matching TRBD2. The V gene end was trimmed by 7 bases and the J gene end by 2 bases; junction bases not matched to a gene: 9. This CDR3 has 17 residues. Germline-derived CDR1 and CDR2 are LNHDA and SQIVND (reference sequence). CDR3 residues: CASTPLAGAANTGELFF. CDR3 nucleotides: TGTGCCAGTACTCCACTAGCGGGGGCCGCTAACACCGGGGAGCTGTTTTTT.

This chain joins TRBV7-3 and TRBJ2-1; 10 nucleotides agree with TRBD2. This CDR3 region has 16 residues. The germline V gene encodes CDR1 SGHTA and CDR2 FQGTGA. V lost 5 bases, J lost 4 bases, and 8 bases stayed unmatched. CDR3 coding DNA: TGTGCCAGCAGCCAAGCCCTAGCGGGGGTTTACAATGAGCAGTTCTTC. Its translation: CASSQALAGVYNEQFF.

The rearrangement links TRBV19 to TRBJ2-1, with TRBD1 as a possible D gene (5 bases). Germline V gene lookup returns CDR1 LNHDA and CDR2 SQIVND (reference sequence). The V and J ends lost 3 bases and 8 bases respectively, with 8 bases between them. The CDR3 consists of 12 residues. CDR3 sequence reads: CASSIGHYEQFF. Here the CDR3 DNA reads TGTGCCAGTAGTATCGGACATTATGAGCAGTTCTTC.

This chain's CDR3 is CASSVLKPPRQINTEAFF. CDR3 sequence (DNA): TGTGCCAGCAGCGTCCTGAAGCCCCCCCGACAAATTAACACTGAAGCTTTCTTT. The chain links TRBV11-2 to TRBJ1-1; D gene ambiguous. CDR1 is SGHAT, CDR2 FQNNGV, per germline. The CDR3 runs 18 residues. V lost 5 bases and J lost 2, with 24 bases in between.

This clonotype was detected a few times. The genes are TRBV6-5 and TRBJ2-5; D may be TRBD1 or TRBD2 (5 bases each). CDR1 MNHEY and CDR2 SVGAGI come from the germline V gene. The CDR3 extends over 16 amino acids. V was cut by 2 bases and J by 2 bases, with 15 bases left in between. The CDR3 nucleotides read TGTGCCAGCAGTTACCGGACCAGAGGGGTTCAAGAGACCCAGTACTTC. It codes for CASSYRTRGVQETQYF.

This chain joins TRBV29-1 and TRBJ1-2; tentatively, D is TRBD1 (5 bases). V lost 2 bases and J 2 bases, leaving 9 bases between the germline ends. CDR1 and CDR2 (germline): SQVTM, ANQGSEA. This CDR3 comprises 13 residues. CDR3 in DNA: TGCAGCGTTGAAACGGGGCCCAACTATGGCTACACCTTC. Encoded protein: CSVETGPNYGYTF.

This clonotype was recorded a few times. V usage is TRBV25-1 and J usage is TRBJ2-3; a possible D gene is TRBD2 (5 bases). Germline CDR1 MGHDK, CDR2 SYGVNS. Trimming removed 6 bases from V and 4 bases from J, with 14 bases in between. CDR3 length: 14 residues. The CDR3 loop reads CASRRVEVPDTQYF. The CDR3 nucleotides read TGTGCCAGCAGAAGAGTGGAGGTCCCAGATACGCAGTATTTT.

This clonotype has more than one count but fewer than ten. The V call is TRBV6-5, the J call TRBJ2-3; 8 bases agree with TRBD2. Germline CDR1 reads MNHEY; CDR2 reads SVGAGI. CDR3 length: 18 residues. J gave up 2 bases and V 0 bases, and 10 bases lay outside the gene matches. The CDR3 coding sequence is TGTGCCAGCAGTTACTCACGCCGAGCGGGGGTGGACACAGATACGCAGTATTTT. Translating it yields CASSYSRRAGVDTDTQYF.

In DNA, the CDR3 is TGTGCCAGCAGCTCCGGACTAGCGGGGGGTAGCACAGATACGCAGTATTTT. Translation: CASSSGLAGGSTDTQYF. The chain carries TRBV11-2 and TRBJ2-3, with 14 positions matching TRBD2. V shed 4 bases, J shed 0 bases, and the junction held 3 bases outside the gene matches. The CDR3 extends over 17 amino acids. The V gene's germline CDR1 is SGHAT and CDR2 FQNNGV.